Sequencing of this TCR beta chain was carried out in a study of blood T cell repertoires in COVID-19. Study as a whole: Whether acute or convalescent, the COVID-19 samples came from the United States, Italy and Spain. PBMCs, B-cell-depleted T cells, or T cells were the source of the cDNA or gDNA that made up the material.

This clone was seen only once. Per the germline V gene, CDR1 is SNHLY and CDR2 is FYNNEI. The CDR3 is 15 amino acids. The ends lost 8 bases at V and 4 bases at J; junction bases unmatched: 6. Per the original data handling: Counts of nucleated cells, estimated from reference gene primer amplification, were obtained. The method was immunoSEQ multiplex PCR; TCRdb's version includes in-frame clones alone and lacks a portion of them. D and trimming come from the DNA, and the V and J calls and clone size come from that table. The sample yields 90,000 to 130,000 clones, 88% seen once. The sample taken for sequencing was peripheral blood. This TCR came from a woman in her forties or fifties with acute or convalescent COVID-19. J is TRBJ2-2 and V is TRBV2; 11 bases align to TRBD2. CDR3 in amino acids: CASGGLAGATGELFF. CDR3 DNA sequence: TGTGCCAGCGGAGGACTAGCGGGCGCCACCGGGGAGCTGTTTTTT.